The rows below give T cell receptor beta chains drawn from one sample of a study of T-cell memory formation after mild COVID-19. Via MiXCR, TCRdb re-called the 5' RACE reads, giving one row per CDR3 protein. The table includes fewer than 600,000 distinct CDR3 sequences, roughly a fifth detected once. Source material: PBMCs or a T cell subset sorted from them (not recorded which). The source is an adult woman who had mild COVID-19 (a few samples of this study predate the infection). Cell type and time point are not known. CDR3s include the opening cysteine and the closing phenylalanine or tryptophan. A D gene is named only where the DNA matches it firmly. The listing skips clone size in some rows; elsewhere it reads once, few, many or a size class.

>TRBV29-1|TRBJ1-1|TRBD1|many
TGCAGCGGTCGGACAGGGGGCATGTGGAACACTGAAGCTTTCTTT
CSGRTGGMWNTEAFF
>TRBV12-3/TRBV12-4|TRBJ1-5|-|-
TGTGCCAGCAGTTTGCGACCAAGCAATCAGCCCCAGCATTTT
CASSLRPSNQPQHF
>TRBV6-5|TRBJ1-1|TRBD1|-
TGTGCCAGCAGGGGACAGGTCGGGAACACTGAAGCTTTCTTT
CASRGQVGNTEAFF
>TRBV6-1|TRBJ2-7|TRBD1|many
TGTGCCAGCAGTACAGGGGGCGGCTACGAGCAGTACTTC
CASSTGGGYEQYF
>TRBV18|TRBJ2-7|-|few
TGTGCCAGCTCAGAGAACATGGAACGCGAGCAGTACTTC
CASSENMEREQYF
>TRBV2|TRBJ2-5|-|-
TGTGCCAGCAGTGAAAAGTTGGGTGGGAAAGAGACCCAGTACTTC
CASSEKLGGKETQYF
>TRBV5-6|TRBJ1-1|-|few
TGTGCCAGCAGCTTGGCACTTGGCGCGCCTGAAGCTTTCTTT
CASSLALGAPEAFF
>TRBV7-2|TRBJ1-2|-|-
TGTGCCAGCACCTCCCTAGTGGGGGGTTACTATGGCTACACCTTC
CASTSLVGGYYGYTF
>TRBV28|TRBJ2-5|TRBD2|-
TGTGCCAGCAGTTTGCCGCTGGCGGGGGGGCCGGGCCAAGAGACCCAGTACTTC
CASSLPLAGGPGQETQYF
>TRBV27|TRBJ2-5|-|few
TGTGCCAGCAGTTTTGGCAGGAAGGAAGAGACCCAGTACTTC
CASSFGRKEETQYF
>TRBV7-9|TRBJ1-2|-|-
TGTGCCAGCCCCCCAGGGGAGCTCTCAGTTGGCTACACCTTC
CASPPGELSVGYTF
>TRBV20-1|TRBJ2-5|TRBD2|-
TGCAGTGCTAGAGTTTTGGCTAGCGGGGACTCGGAGACCCAGTACTTC
CSARVLASGDSETQYF
>TRBV7-3|TRBJ2-5|-|-
TGTGCCAGCAGCCCAACCAGGGGACACCAAGAGACCCAGTACTTC
CASSPTRGHQETQYF
>TRBV19|TRBJ2-7|-|few
TGTGCCAGTAGTATAAACGGGGTGGTATCCTACGAGCAGTACTTC
CASSINGVVSYEQYF
>TRBV20-1|TRBJ2-7|TRBD2|few
TGCAGTGCTAGAGGGACTAGCGGGAACCTCAAAGAGCAGTACTTC
CSARGTSGNLKEQYF
>TRBV7-2|TRBJ2-3|-|few
TGTGCCAGCAGCCCAGGCCTTGTAGGAAGCACAGATACGCAGTATTTT
CASSPGLVGSTDTQYF
>TRBV11-3|TRBJ2-2|TRBD1|few
TGTGCCAGCAGCTTAGATCAACATCCGGACAGGGGGCACGGGGAGCTGTTTTTT
CASSLDQHPDRGHGELFF
>TRBV7-2|TRBJ2-2|-|-
TGTGCCAGCAGGCCCGGGACGCCCGGGGAGCTGTTTTTT
CASRPGTPGELFF
>TRBV20-1|TRBJ2-3|TRBD1|-
TGCAGTGCTAGAACCACAGGGGAAGGGGCAGATACGCAGTATTTT
CSARTTGEGADTQYF
>TRBV12-3/TRBV12-4|TRBJ2-5|TRBD1|-
TGTGCCAGCAGTTTAGTTGGGACAGCCGACGGGGAGACCCAGTACTTC
CASSLVGTADGETQYF
>TRBV24-1|TRBJ2-3|TRBD1|-
TGTGCCACCAGTCCCTCCGGGACAGGGGCAGGAGATACGCAGTATTTT
CATSPSGTGAGDTQYF
>TRBV7-2|TRBJ1-1|TRBD1|-
TGTGCCAGCAGCTTAGAAATGGTTGTGACAGGGGGAAGTCTAGCTTTCTTT
CASSLEMVVTGGSLAFF
>TRBV20-1|TRBJ2-1|TRBD2|-
TGCAGTGCTTCGACCTCACTAGCGGGAGGGTCCAATGAGCAGTTCTTC
CSASTSLAGGSNEQFF
>TRBV6-6|TRBJ1-2|TRBD1|-
TGTGCCAGCAGAAATGGACAGGGAATCGACTATGGCTACACCTTC
CASRNGQGIDYGYTF
>TRBV18|TRBJ2-5|-|few
TGTGCCAGCTCACCCGCTTTTACCGCAGAGACCCAGTACTTC
CASSPAFTAETQYF
>TRBV2|TRBJ1-5|TRBD1|-
TGTGCCAGCAGTGAAATAGTAGGGGGCGAAATCCAGCATTTT
CASSEIVGGEIQHF
>TRBV21-1|TRBJ1-5|-|few
TGTGCCAGCAGCAGTTACAGGGAGGTTCGAAGGGTCAGCAATCAGCCCCAGCATTTT
CASSSYREVRRVSNQPQHF
>TRBV20-1|TRBJ2-4|-|-
TGCAGTGCTAGAGACGCGAACAGGGAGGGCAAAAACATTCAGTACTTC
CSARDANREGKNIQYF
>TRBV5-1|TRBJ2-1|-|few
TGCGCCAGCAGCTTATACAGGGACCCTCTCGATGAGCAGTTCTTC
CASSLYRDPLDEQFF
>TRBV18|TRBJ1-5|TRBD1|-
TGTGCCAGCTCACCCGGACAGGGGGTCGATCAGCCCCAGCATTTT
CASSPGQGVDQPQHF
>TRBV6-2/TRBV6-3|TRBJ2-7|-|-
TGTGCCAGCAGTTACAAAGGCTCCTTCTACGAGCAGTACTTC
CASSYKGSFYEQYF
>TRBV18|TRBJ2-7|-|few
TGTGCCAGCTCACCACCGTCGGGGACCTACGAGCAGTACTTC
CASSPPSGTYEQYF
>TRBV24-1|TRBJ1-2|-|few
TGTGCCACCAGTGGCAGTTGGACGTATGGCTACACCTTC
CATSGSWTYGYTF
>TRBV5-5|TRBJ1-1|-|few
TGTGCCAGCAGCCGGGACATGGAAAACACTGAAGCTTTCTTT
CASSRDMENTEAFF
>TRBV5-8|TRBJ1-5|TRBD1|-
TGTGCCAGCAGCTTGTTTCAGGGGGCGACTCAGCCCCAGCATTTT
CASSLFQGATQPQHF
>TRBV20-1|TRBJ1-2|-|-
TGCAGTGCGCTAGGGGGGGGATGGGATGGCTACACCTTC
CSALGGGWDGYTF
>TRBV5-1|TRBJ2-1|TRBD1|few
TGCGCCAGCAGCTTGGAGGGGGCGAACAATGAGCAGTTCTTC
CASSLEGANNEQFF
>TRBV2|TRBJ2-3|-|-
TGTGCCAGCAACGGGGGCGGCACAGATACGCAGTATTTT
CASNGGGTDTQYF
>TRBV11-3|TRBJ2-4|-|-
TGTGCCAGCAGCACGCCATGGGGCGATAATATCAAAAACATTCAGTACTTC
CASSTPWGDNIKNIQYF
>TRBV12-3/TRBV12-4|TRBJ1-4|TRBD1|-
TGTGCCAGCAGTTCTTCCGGGACAGGGTTAAAAGAAAAACTGTTTTTT
CASSSSGTGLKEKLFF
>TRBV29-1|TRBJ2-2|-|few
TGCAGCGTTGAAGGGCGGGGCACCGGGGAGCTGTTTTTT
CSVEGRGTGELFF
>TRBV2|TRBJ1-6|TRBD1|few
TGTGCCAGCGGTCTACCGGGACAGGGCCACTCCTATAATTCACCCCTCCACTTT
CASGLPGQGHSYNSPLHF
>TRBV15|TRBJ1-3|-|few
TGTGCCACCAGCAGAGATGAGGTTTCCGCTGGAAACACCATATATTTT
CATSRDEVSAGNTIYF
>TRBV7-2|TRBJ2-1|-|many
TGTGCCAGCAGCTTAGCCGCAGGAGGCAATGAGCAGTTCTTC
CASSLAAGGNEQFF
>TRBV19|TRBJ1-2|-|-
TGTGCCAGTAGCTCACTACGTCAAGGACAGCAGAACTATGGCTACACCTTC
CASSSLRQGQQNYGYTF
>TRBV18|TRBJ2-1|-|many
TGTGCCAGCTCACCTGGCTTGACGGGTGAGCAGTTCTTC
CASSPGLTGEQFF
>TRBV24-1|TRBJ2-5|-|few
TGTGCCACCAGTGATTTGCGTAAAGAGACCCAGTACTTC
CATSDLRKETQYF
>TRBV13|TRBJ2-1|-|-
TGTGCCAGCAGCCCGGACCGTGTAGTCCCGGCGCAGTTCTTC
CASSPDRVVPAQFF
>TRBV29-1|TRBJ2-1|TRBD1|many
TGCAGCGGAGACTCCGGGACAGTATCTGCCAATGAGCAGTTCTTC
CSGDSGTVSANEQFF
>TRBV7-9|TRBJ2-5|TRBD1|few
TGTGCCAGCAGCTTGACAGGGACCAGAACTCAAGAGACCCAGTACTTC
CASSLTGTRTQETQYF
>TRBV5-5|TRBJ2-7|TRBD2|-
TGTGCCAGCACTCCAGCGGGGGGGCGGTGGTCCTACGAGCAGTACTTC
CASTPAGGRWSYEQYF
>TRBV7-9|TRBJ2-7|TRBD2|-
TGTGCCAGCAGCTCCCTAGCGGCAAGCTACGAGCAGTACTTC
CASSSLAASYEQYF
>TRBV30|TRBJ2-1|TRBD2|-
TGTGCCTGGAGTGGAACAGGTACTAGCGGGATTTCCAATGAGCAGTTCTTC
CAWSGTGTSGISNEQFF
>TRBV4-3|TRBJ2-5|-|few
TGCGCCAGCAGCCCTAGACTGCGAGGGCAAGAGACCCAGTACTTC
CASSPRLRGQETQYF
>TRBV7-9|TRBJ2-5|TRBD1|-
TGTGCCAGCAGGTCCACACAGGGGAAAGAGACCCAGTACTTC
CASRSTQGKETQYF
>TRBV7-9|TRBJ1-2|-|many
TGTGCCAGCAGCTTAAGGAGGGTCGGCTACACCTTC
CASSLRRVGYTF
>TRBV2|TRBJ2-7|TRBD1|many
TGTGCCAGCAGTGAACAGGGGGTATTATACGAGCAGTACTTC
CASSEQGVLYEQYF
>TRBV7-9|TRBJ2-1|-|few
TGTGCCAGCAGCCGGGGGACGGCCTCCTACAATGAGCAGTTCTTC
CASSRGTASYNEQFF
>TRBV2|TRBJ1-1|-|-
TGTGCCGGCGAGGCGGGGGCGTTGGGCACTGAAGCTTTCTTT
CAGEAGALGTEAFF
>TRBV9|TRBJ2-2|-|-
TGTGCCAGCAGCTATATACAGGGAACCGGGGAGCTGTTTTTT
CASSYIQGTGELFF